There are many counts of the clone carrying this T cell receptor beta chain. The sample is drawn from a study of human T cells and chemical hapten exposure. Authors' data handling: Samples contained a median of about 96,000 TCRs, with a range of 23,224 to 690,600. TCRdb used MiXCR to reprocess the RACE reads, holding one entry per CDR3 protein. The V and J calls here are based on TCRdb, not the publication. The data show roughly 120,000 distinct CDR3 sequences, roughly 10% seen once. Germline V lookup: CDR1 SGHNT, CDR2 YYREEE (reference sequence). This CDR3 has 14 amino acids. Trimming took 1 base from V and 3 from J; bases not matched to a gene: 4. As for time point: patch test 2, 6 weeks after DPC sensitization. The treatment here: therapeutic diphenylcyclopropenone sensitization with weekly scalp DPC.

This material consisted of whole blood, taken in connection with sensitization to the hapten diphenylcyclopropenone (DPC). The genes are TRBV5-4 and TRBJ2-7; 7 nucleotides agree with TRBD2. The receptor was isolated from a woman in her forties with alopecia areata. Some clones in this sample may be carry-over from other donors' samples. The CDR3 loop is CASSLWGGHYEQYF. The DNA of the CDR3 is TGTGCCAGCAGCTTGTGGGGGGGTCACTACGAGCAGTACTTC.